There are a few counts of the clone carrying this TCR beta chain. The sample belongs to a study of PD-1 blockade in classical Hodgkin lymphoma. Study-wide context: Patients were dosed intravenously with nivolumab at 3 mg/kg every 2 weeks.

Germline V gene lookup returns CDR1 LNHDA and CDR2 SQIVND (reference sequence). V was pared by 5 bases and J by 3 bases, with 9 bases of the junction left unmatched. The CDR3 contains 17 residues. There was relapse after autologous stem cell transplantation in every patient, and there was variation in brentuximab vedotin exposure. Generated by immunoSEQ multiplex PCR, the TCRdb table keeps only in-frame clones and is missing some. The sample has 15,000 to 20,000 clones; around 85% are singletons. The sequence was obtained from a human donor with classical Hodgkin lymphoma. V and J are TRBV19 and TRBJ1-5, with 11 bases aligning to TRBD1. The sample in question was peripheral blood mononuclear cells (PBMCs), obtained at baseline. In DNA form, the CDR3 reads TGTGCCAGTAGTCGGGGGACAGGGGGAGCGCACAATCAGCCCCAGCATTTT. Amino acid sequence: CASSRGTGGAHNQPQHF.